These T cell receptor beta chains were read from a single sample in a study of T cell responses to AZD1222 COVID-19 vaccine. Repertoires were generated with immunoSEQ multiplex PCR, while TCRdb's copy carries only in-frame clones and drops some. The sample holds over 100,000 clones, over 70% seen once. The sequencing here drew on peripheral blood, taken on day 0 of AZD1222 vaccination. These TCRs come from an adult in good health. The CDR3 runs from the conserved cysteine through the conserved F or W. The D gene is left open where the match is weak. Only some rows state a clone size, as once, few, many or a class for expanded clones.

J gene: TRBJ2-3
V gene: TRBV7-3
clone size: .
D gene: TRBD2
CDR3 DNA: TGTGCCAGCAGCCCGCAATGGACTAGTTCAGATACGCAGTATTTT
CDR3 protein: CASSPQWTSSDTQYF

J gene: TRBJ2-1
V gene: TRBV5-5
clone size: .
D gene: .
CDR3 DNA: TGTGCCAGCAGCTTGAACATCCTACCCAGCAATGAGCAGTTCTTC
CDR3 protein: CASSLNILPSNEQFF

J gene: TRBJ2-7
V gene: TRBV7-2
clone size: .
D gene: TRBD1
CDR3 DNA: TGTGCCAGCAGCTTAAGCCGGGACAGTGTCGAGCAGTACTTC
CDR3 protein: CASSLSRDSVEQYF

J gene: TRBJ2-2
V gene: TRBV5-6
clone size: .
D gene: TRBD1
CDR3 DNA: TGTGCCAGCAGCTCTGACAGGGTGCCGAACACCGGGGAGCTGTTTTTT
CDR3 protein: CASSSDRVPNTGELFF

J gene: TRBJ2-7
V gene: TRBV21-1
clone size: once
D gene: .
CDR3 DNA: TGTGCCAGCAGCAAAGCGCTCAGCGGAGGCCTCTCCTACGAGCAGTACTTC
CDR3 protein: CASSKALSGGLSYEQYF

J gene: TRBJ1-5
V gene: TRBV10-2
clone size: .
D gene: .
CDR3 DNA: TGCGCCAGCAGCTCAGGGTCTTCCTCGCCCCAGCATTTT
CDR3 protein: CASSSGSSSPQHF

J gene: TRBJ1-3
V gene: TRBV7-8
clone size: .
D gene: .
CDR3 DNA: TGTGCCAGCAGCTTAGTTCGGGACTCTGGAAACACCATATATTTT
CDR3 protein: CASSLVRDSGNTIYF

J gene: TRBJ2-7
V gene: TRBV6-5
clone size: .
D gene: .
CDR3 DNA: TGTGCCAGCAAACTAGGGATCTCCTACGAGCAGTACTTC
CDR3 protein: CASKLGISYEQYF

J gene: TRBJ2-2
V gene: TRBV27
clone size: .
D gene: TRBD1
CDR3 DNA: TGTGCCAGCAGTTTATTAACCGGGACAGGGGGCCCCGGGGAGCTGTTTTTT
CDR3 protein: CASSLLTGTGGPGELFF

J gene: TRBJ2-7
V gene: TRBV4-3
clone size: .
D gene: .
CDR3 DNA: TGCGCCAGCAGCCAAGATAGGGCCAGGGCCTACGAGCAGTACTTC
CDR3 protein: CASSQDRARAYEQYF

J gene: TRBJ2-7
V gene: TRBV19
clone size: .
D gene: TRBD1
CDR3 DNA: TGTGCCACCCCCCGGGACAGGGTAAGTGGAAGAGTCGGCTACGAGCAGTACTTC
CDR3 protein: CATPRDRVSGRVGYEQYF

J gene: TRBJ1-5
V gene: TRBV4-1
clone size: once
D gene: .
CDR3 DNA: TGCGCCAGCAGCCAAGATTCAGGGACGAGCAATCAGCCCCAGCATTTT
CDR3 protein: CASSQDSGTSNQPQHF

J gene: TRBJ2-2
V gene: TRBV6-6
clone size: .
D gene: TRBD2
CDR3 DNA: TGTGCCAGCAGCCCTGGACTAGCGCAAATAGGGGAGCTGTTTTTT
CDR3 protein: CASSPGLAQIGELFF

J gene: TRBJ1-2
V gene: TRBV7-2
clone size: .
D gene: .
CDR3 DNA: TGTGCCAGCAGTCAACAGGGATACTATGGCTACACCTTC
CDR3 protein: CASSQQGYYGYTF

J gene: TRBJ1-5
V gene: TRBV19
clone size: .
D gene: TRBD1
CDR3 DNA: TGTGCCAGTAGTATCTCAGGGGGCTATCAGCCCCAGCATTTT
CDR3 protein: CASSISGGYQPQHF

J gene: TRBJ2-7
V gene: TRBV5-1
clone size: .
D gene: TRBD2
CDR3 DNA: TGCGCCAGCAGCTTACCACCCTCGACTAGCGGGTACTCCTACGAGCAGTACTTC
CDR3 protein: CASSLPPSTSGYSYEQYF

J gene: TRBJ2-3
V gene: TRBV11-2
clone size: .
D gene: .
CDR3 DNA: TGTGCCAGCAGCCGAGGACTCGCCGAGAATACGCAGTATTTT
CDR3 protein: CASSRGLAENTQYF

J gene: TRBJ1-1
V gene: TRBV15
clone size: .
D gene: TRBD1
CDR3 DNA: TGTGCCACCAGCGGAAAACAGGGGATGAACACTGAAGCTTTCTTT
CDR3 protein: CATSGKQGMNTEAFF

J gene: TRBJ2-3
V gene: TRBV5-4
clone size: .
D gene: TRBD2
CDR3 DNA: TGTGCCAGCAGCTTGGAAAGCGGGAGGCCCACAGATACGCAGTATTTT
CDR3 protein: CASSLESGRPTDTQYF

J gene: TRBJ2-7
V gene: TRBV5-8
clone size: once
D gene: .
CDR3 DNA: TGTGCCAGCAGCACGGACAGCGTCCGGGACGAGCAGTACTTC
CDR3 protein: CASSTDSVRDEQYF

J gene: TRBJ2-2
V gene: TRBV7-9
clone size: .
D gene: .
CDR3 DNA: TGTGCCAGCAGCTACGGACTAATTGGGACCGGGGAGCTGTTTTTT
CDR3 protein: CASSYGLIGTGELFF

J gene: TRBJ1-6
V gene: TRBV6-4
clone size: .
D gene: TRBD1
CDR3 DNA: TGTGCCAGCAGTGACTCAGGGGGCAATTCACCCCTCCACTTT
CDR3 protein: CASSDSGGNSPLHF

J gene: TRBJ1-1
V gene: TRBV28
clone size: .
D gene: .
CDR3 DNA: TGTGCCAGCAGAGATTTGGGGGCAAGGAACACTGAAGCTTTCTTT
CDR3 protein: CASRDLGARNTEAFF

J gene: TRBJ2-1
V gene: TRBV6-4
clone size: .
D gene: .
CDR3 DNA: TGTGCCAGCAGTGACACAACAAGCGGTGAGCAGTTCTTC
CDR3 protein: CASSDTTSGEQFF

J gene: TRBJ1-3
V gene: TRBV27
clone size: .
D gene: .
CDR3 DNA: TGTGCCAGCAGTCCCGGACAGTTCTCTGGGAACACCATATATTTT
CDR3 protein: CASSPGQFSGNTIYF

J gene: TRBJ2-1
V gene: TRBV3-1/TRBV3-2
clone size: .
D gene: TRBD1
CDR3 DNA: TGTGCCAGCAGCCGACTACAGGGGGCGCCCAATGAGCAGTTCTTC
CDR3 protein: CASSRLQGAPNEQFF

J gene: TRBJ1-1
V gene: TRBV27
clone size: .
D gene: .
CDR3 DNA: TGTGCCAGCAGTTTATCGAGGCGGCACACTGAAGCTTTCTTT
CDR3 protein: CASSLSRRHTEAFF

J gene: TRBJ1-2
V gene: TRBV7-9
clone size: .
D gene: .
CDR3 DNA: TGTGCCAGCAGCTTAGCCGGAGCTAACTATGGCTACACCTTC
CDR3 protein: CASSLAGANYGYTF